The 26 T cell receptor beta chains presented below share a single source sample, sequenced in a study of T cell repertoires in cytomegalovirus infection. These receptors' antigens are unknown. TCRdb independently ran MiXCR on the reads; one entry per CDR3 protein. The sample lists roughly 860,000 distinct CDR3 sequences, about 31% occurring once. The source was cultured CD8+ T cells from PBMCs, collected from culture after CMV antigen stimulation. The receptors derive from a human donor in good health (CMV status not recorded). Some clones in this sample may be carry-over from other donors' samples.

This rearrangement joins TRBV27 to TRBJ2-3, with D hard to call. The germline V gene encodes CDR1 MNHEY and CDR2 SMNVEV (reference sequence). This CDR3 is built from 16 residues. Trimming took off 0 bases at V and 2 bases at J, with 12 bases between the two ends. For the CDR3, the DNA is TGTGCCAGCAGTTTATCTATCGGGTATTACACAGATACGCAGTATTTT. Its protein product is CASSLSIGYYTDTQYF.

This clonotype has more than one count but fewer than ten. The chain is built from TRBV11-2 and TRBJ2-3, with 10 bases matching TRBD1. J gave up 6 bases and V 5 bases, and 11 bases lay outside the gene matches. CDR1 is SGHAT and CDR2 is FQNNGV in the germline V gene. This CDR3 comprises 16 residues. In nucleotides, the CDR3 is TGTGCCAGCAGCGGACTCTTCGACAGGGGGCCGGATACGCAGTATTTT. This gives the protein CASSGLFDRGPDTQYF.

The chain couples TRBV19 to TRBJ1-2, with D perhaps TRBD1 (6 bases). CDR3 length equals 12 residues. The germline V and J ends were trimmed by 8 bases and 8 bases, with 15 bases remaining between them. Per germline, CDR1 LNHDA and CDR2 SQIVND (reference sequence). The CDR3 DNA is TGTGCCAGTCGAGGGGGGGATATAGGCTACACCTTC. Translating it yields CASRGGDIGYTF. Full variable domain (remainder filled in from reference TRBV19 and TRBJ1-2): DGGITQSPKYLFRKEGQNVTLSCEQNLNHDAMYWYRQDPGQGLRLIYYSQIVNDFQKGDIAEGYSVSREKKESFPLTVTSAQKNPTAFYLCASRGGDIGYTFGSGTRLTVV.

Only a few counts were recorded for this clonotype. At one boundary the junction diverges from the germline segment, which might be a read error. The CDR3 bases are TGTGTCAGCAGGCAGGGACAGGGGCTCCACGAGCAGTACTTC. Encoded protein: CVSRQGQGLHEQYF. The genes are TRBV5-6 and TRBJ2-7, with 10 bases identical to TRBD1. The CDR3 has 14 residues. Germline V gives CDR1 SGHDT, CDR2 YYEEEE.

CDR3 in DNA: TGTGCCAGCAGTCCATATAGCGGGGGGGCAGGCGAGCAGTTCTTC. Protein product: CASSPYSGGAGEQFF. The chain uses TRBV27 and TRBJ2-1; 11 bases line up with TRBD2. From germline, CDR1 is MNHEY and CDR2 SMNVEV (reference sequence). Unmatched junction bases numbered 10, after V lost 5 bases and J lost 10 bases. The CDR3 has 15 amino acids.

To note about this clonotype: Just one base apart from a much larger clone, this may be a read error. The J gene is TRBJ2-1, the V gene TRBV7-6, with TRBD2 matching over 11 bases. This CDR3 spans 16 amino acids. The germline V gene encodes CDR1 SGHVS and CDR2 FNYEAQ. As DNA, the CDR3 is TGTGTCAGCAGCTTAGCGGCTAGCGGGGGGCTCAATGAGCAGTTCTTC. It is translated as CVSSLAASGGLNEQFF.

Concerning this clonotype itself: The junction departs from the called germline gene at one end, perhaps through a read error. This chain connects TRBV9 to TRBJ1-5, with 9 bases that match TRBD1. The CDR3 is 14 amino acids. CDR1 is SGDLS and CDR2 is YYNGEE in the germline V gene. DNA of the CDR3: TGTGCCAGCAGCGTGGGACAGGGAAATCAGTCCCAGCATTTT. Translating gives CASSVGQGNQSQHF.

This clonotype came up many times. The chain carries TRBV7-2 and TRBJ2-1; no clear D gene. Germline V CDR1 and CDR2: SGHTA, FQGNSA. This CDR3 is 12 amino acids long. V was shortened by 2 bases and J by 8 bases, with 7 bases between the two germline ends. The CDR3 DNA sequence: TGTGCCAGCAGCTTATCTATGTATGAGCAGTTCTTC. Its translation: CASSLSMYEQFF.

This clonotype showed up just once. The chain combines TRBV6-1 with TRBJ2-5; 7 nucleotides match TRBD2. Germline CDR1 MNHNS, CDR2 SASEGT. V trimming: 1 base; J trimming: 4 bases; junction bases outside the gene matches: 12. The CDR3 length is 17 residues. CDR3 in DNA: TGTGCCAGCAGTGAAGGTTGGGTGGGGGGGACCTCAGAGACCCAGTACTTC. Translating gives CASSEGWVGGTSETQYF.

The DNA of the CDR3 is TGTGCCAGCAGCGTACAGGGGGCATCGTACGAGCAGTACTTC. This sequence encodes CASSVQGASYEQYF. This sequence joins TRBV13 and TRBJ2-7, with 9 bases aligning to TRBD1. V shed 5 bases and J 4 bases; nucleotides not matched to a gene: 6. The CDR3 is 14 residues long. The V gene's germline CDR1 is PRHDT and CDR2 FYEKMQ (reference sequence).

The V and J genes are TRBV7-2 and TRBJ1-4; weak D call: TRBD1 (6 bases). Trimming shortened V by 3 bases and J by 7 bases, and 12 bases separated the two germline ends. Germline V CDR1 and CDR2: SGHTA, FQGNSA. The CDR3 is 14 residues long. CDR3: CASSFDRTREKLFF. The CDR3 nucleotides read TGTGCCAGCAGCTTCGACAGGACGCGTGAAAAACTGTTTTTT.

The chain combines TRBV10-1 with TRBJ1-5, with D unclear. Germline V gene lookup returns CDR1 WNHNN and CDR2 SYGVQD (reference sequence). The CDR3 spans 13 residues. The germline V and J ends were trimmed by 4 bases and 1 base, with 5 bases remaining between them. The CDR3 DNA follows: TGCGCCAGCAGTGCAGACAGCAATCAGCCCCAGCATTTT. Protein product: CASSADSNQPQHF.

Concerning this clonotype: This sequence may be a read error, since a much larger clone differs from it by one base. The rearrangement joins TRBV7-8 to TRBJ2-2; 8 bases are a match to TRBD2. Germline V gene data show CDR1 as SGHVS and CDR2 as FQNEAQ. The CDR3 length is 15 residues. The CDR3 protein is CVSSPWTSRAGELFF. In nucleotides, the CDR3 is TGTGTCAGCAGCCCGTGGACTAGCCGGGCCGGGGAGCTGTTTTTT. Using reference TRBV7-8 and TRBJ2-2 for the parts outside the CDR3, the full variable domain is GAGVSQSPRYKVAKRGQDVALRCDPISGHVSLFWYQQALGQGPEFLTYFQNEAQLDKSGLPSDRFFAERPEGSVSTLKIQRTQQEDSAVYLCVSSPWTSRAGELFFGEGSRLTVL.

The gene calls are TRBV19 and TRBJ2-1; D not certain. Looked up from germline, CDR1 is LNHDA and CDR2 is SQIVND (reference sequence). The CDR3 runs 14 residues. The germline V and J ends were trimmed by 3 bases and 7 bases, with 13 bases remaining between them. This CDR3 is CASSMRSTWNEQFF. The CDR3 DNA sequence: TGTGCCAGTAGTATGCGGAGTACCTGGAATGAGCAGTTCTTC. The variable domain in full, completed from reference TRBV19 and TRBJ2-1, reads DGGITQSPKYLFRKEGQNVTLSCEQNLNHDAMYWYRQDPGQGLRLIYYSQIVNDFQKGDIAEGYSVSREKKESFPLTVTSAQKNPTAFYLCASSMRSTWNEQFFGPGTRLTVL.

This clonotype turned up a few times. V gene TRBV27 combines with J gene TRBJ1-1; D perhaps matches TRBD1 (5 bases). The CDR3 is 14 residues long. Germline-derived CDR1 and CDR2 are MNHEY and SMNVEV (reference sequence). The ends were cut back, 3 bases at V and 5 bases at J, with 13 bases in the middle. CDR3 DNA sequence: TGTGCCAGCAGTTTCGGCGGGGCTAGTACTGAAGCTTTCTTT. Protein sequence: CASSFGGASTEAFF.

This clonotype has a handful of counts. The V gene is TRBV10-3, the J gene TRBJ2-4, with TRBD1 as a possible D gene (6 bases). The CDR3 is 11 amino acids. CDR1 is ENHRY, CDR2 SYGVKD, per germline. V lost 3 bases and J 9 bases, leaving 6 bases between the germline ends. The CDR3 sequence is CAISEGGIQYF. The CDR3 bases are TGTGCCATCAGTGAAGGGGGCATTCAGTACTTC.

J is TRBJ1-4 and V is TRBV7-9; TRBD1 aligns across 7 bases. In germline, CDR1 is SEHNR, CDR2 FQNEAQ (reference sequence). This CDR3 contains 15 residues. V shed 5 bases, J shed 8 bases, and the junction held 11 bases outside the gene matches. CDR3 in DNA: TGTGCCAGCAGCAGACAGGGTGGAGACGGGGAAAAACTGTTTTTT. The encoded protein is CASSRQGGDGEKLFF.

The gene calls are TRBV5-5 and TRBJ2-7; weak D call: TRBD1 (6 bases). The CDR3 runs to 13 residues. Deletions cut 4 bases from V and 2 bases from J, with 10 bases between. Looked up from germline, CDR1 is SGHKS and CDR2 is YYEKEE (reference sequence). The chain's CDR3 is CASSADRPYEQYF. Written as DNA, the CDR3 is TGTGCCAGCAGCGCCGACAGGCCCTACGAGCAGTACTTC.

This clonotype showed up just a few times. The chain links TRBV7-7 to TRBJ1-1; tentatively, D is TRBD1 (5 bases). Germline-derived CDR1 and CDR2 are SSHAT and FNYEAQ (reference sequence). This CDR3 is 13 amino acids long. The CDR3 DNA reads TGTGCTAGCGGCCGGGACCTCCGAGCTGAAGCTTTCTTT. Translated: CASGRDLRAEAFF.

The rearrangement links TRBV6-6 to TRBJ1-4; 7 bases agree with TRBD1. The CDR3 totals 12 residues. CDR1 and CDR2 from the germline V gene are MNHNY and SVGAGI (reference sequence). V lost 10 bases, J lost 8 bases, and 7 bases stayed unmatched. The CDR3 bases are TGTGCCACCGAAGACAGGGACGAAAAACTGTTTTTT. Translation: CATEDRDEKLFF.

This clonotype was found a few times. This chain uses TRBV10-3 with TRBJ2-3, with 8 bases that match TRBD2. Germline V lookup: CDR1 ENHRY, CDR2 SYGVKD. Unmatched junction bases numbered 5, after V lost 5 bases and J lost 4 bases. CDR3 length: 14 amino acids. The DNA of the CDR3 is TGTGCCATCAGTAGCGGGGGTTACTCAGATACGCAGTATTTT. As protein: CAISSGGYSDTQYF.

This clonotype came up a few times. As DNA, the CDR3 is TGCAGCGTTGAAGATAGGCGGGATAGCTCCTACGAGCAGTACTTC. Translating it yields CSVEDRRDSSYEQYF. The gene calls are TRBV29-1 and TRBJ2-7, with a possible D match to TRBD2 (6 bases). Germline CDR1 reads SQVTM; CDR2 reads ANQGSEA. V gave up 0 bases and J gave up 0 bases, with 12 bases separating them. The CDR3 runs to 15 residues.

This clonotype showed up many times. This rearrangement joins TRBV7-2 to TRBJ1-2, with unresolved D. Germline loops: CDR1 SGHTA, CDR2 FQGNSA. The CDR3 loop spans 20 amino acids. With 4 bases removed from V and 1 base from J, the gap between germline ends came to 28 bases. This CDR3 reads CASSSTRSSEGLDLNYGYTF. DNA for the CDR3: TGTGCCAGCAGCTCCACAAGATCGTCGGAGGGCTTGGATCTTAACTATGGCTACACCTTC.

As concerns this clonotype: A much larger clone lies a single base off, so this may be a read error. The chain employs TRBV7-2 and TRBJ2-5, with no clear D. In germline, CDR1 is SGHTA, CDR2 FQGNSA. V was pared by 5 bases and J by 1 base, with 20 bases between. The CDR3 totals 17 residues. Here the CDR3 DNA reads TGTGCCAGCAGCCCGGAACCCTGCTCATCGGTCCAAGAGACCCAGTACTTC. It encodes CASSPEPCSSVQETQYF.

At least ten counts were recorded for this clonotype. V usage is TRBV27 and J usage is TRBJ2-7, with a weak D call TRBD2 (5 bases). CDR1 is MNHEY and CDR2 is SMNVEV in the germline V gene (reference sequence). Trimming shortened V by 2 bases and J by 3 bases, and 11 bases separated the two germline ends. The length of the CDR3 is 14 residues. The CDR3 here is CASSLAGVVYEQYF. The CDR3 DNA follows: TGTGCCAGCAGTTTAGCGGGTGTGGTCTACGAGCAGTACTTC.

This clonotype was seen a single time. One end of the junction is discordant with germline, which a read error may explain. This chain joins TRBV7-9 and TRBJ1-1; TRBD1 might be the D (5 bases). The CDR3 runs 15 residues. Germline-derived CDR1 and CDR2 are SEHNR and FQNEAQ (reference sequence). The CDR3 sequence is CASSPQGLRTAEVFF. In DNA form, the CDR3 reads TGTGCCAGCAGCCCCCAGGGTCTCCGAACCGCTGAAGTTTTCTTT.